This T cell receptor (beta chain) was recovered during a study of human T cells and chemical hapten exposure. The wider study: Per-sample TCR yield variation was attributed mainly to small pooled library volume differences.

Time point in this sample: healthy volunteer bleed at 6 weeks. Whole blood, unfractionated, served as the material for total RNA extraction. Germline values: CDR1 MNHEY, CDR2 SVGEGT. The junction had 4 bases not matched to a gene; V was cut back by 5 bases and J by 2 bases. The CDR3 is 14 residues long. This clonotype was seen repeatedly, ten times or more. Its antigen is currently unknown. General study results and limits: Unchanged with DPC sensitization were TCRs above 1 in 1000 frequency.

As the library was built, unique molecular identifiers were attached to individual cDNA molecules. In the study's own analysis: Sample TCR totals centred on a median of about 92,000, ranging about 20,000 to 750,000. TCRdb itself ran the RACE reads through MiXCR, one entry per CDR3 protein. Here the V and J calls rest on TCRdb's processing, not on the authors' analysis. This sample yields 30,000 to 35,000 distinct CDR3 sequences, of which 4.5% to 5.5% are seen a single time; roughly 12% belongs to the top ten. Source material: whole blood. The V gene is TRBV6-2 or TRBV6-3, the J gene TRBJ2-7; TRBD1 matches 9 bases. The receptor comes from a human donor in good health. Some clones in this sample may be carry-over from other donors' samples. Here the CDR3 reads CASSPGTGPYEQYF. The CDR3 region has the DNA TGTGCCAGCAGTCCGGGGACAGGGCCCTACGAGCAGTACTTC.